The rows below give T cell receptor beta chains drawn from one sample of a study of T cell responses to AZD1222 COVID-19 vaccine. TCRdb's copy holds only in-frame clones and misses some; the assay was immunoSEQ multiplex PCR. The sample carries 100,000 to 150,000 clones, 90% recorded once. Source: peripheral blood, taken on day 0 of AZD1222 vaccination. The receptor set was obtained from an adult in good health. CDR3s include the opening cysteine and the closing phenylalanine or tryptophan. The order of the fields is V gene, CDR3 protein.

v_gene: TRBV7-2
CDR3aa: CASSFTGFPANTGELFF

v_gene: TRBV21-1
CDR3aa: CASSNRRGSNTEAFF

v_gene: TRBV4-2
CDR3aa: CASSQELAHEQFF

v_gene: TRBV12-3/TRBV12-4
CDR3aa: CASSPTGYTEAFF

v_gene: TRBV29-1
CDR3aa: CSVVGTGGEPQHF

v_gene: TRBV9
CDR3aa: CASTTGLVANYGYTF

v_gene: TRBV5-1
CDR3aa: CASSWDRAISGNTIYF

v_gene: TRBV5-4
CDR3aa: CASSVPGPGGELFF

v_gene: TRBV5-1
CDR3aa: CASSLAGADTQYF

v_gene: TRBV19
CDR3aa: CASTSGGNTEAFF

v_gene: TRBV9
CDR3aa: CASSVERRVTSNYGYTF

v_gene: TRBV5-6
CDR3aa: CASSLVTSDFDGGELFF

v_gene: TRBV5-8
CDR3aa: CASSFRPPGLANTEAFF

v_gene: TRBV2
CDR3aa: CASTLGRPNTEAFF

v_gene: TRBV11-2
CDR3aa: CASTSESPYEQYF

v_gene: TRBV19
CDR3aa: CASRMGRGNTGELFF

v_gene: TRBV28
CDR3aa: CASSAQTYEQYF

v_gene: TRBV29-1
CDR3aa: CSVLGLAGSSEQYF

v_gene: TRBV7-8
CDR3aa: CASSWAAGGISEQYF

v_gene: TRBV27
CDR3aa: CASSLSVPGQGEGLHF

v_gene: TRBV14
CDR3aa: CASSPGTSYGYTF

v_gene: TRBV5-4
CDR3aa: CASSTARRGTAGETQYF

v_gene: TRBV2
CDR3aa: CASARGFDEKLFF

v_gene: TRBV29-1
CDR3aa: CSVEDSTPTAQETQYF

v_gene: TRBV29-1
CDR3aa: CSCPTGASTDTQYF

v_gene: TRBV2
CDR3aa: CASTAGGSYEQYF

v_gene: TRBV28
CDR3aa: CASRSGDRTYEQYF

v_gene: TRBV4-3
CDR3aa: CASSQGIGGSGPDTQYF

v_gene: TRBV28
CDR3aa: CASSSYVGGPPLHF